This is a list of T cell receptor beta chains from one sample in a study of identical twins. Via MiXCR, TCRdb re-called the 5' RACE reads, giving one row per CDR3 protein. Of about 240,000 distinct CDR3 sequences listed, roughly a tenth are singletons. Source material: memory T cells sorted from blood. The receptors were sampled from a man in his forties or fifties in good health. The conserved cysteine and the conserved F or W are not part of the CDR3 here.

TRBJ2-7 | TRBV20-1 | SASVRGGGEQY
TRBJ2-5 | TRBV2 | ASSFQETQY
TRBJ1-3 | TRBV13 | ASSSRTGNTIY
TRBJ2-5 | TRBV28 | ASSFLASPETQY
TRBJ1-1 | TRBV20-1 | SARQGARGLNTEAF
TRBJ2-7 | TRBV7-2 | ASSLRFGEQY
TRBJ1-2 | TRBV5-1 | ASSKFTTGQDYGYT
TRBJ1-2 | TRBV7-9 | ASSLEDSRGNGYT
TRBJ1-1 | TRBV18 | ASSPVRGHEDTEAF
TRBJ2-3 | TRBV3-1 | ASSQNPRSTDTQY
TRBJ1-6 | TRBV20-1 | SARDRGTGTSPLH
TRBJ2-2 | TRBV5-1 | ASSLDEGATGELF
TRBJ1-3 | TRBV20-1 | SARDRTLFSGNTIY
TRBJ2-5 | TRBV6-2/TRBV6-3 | ASTNGGGLGTQY
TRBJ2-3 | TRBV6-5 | ASSYRRKSTDTQY
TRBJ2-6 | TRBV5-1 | ASSFMGQGARGANVLT
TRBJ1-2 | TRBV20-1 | SARNPGVPNYGYT
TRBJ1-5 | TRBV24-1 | ATSDPQGSNQPQH
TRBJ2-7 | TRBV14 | ASSQDYRPAYEQY
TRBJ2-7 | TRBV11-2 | ASSSATSGRSGSSYEQY
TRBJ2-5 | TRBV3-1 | ASTSQGGAGETQY
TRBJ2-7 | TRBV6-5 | ASSYRGSIDEQY
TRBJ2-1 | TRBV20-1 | SAREASGGGHNEQF
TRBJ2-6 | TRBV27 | ASSLGLGGANVLT
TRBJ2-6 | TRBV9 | ASSRPGGAGANVLT
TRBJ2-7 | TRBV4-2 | ASSQDRTAAYEQY
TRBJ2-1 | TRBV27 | ATLSMGGQGNEQF
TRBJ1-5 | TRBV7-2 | ASSPGPLSPQH
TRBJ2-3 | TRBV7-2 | ASSGGERTDTQY
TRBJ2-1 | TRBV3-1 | ASSQDARWGTSGAPYNEQF
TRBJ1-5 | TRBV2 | ASRPRTGNQPQH
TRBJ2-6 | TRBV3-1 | ASSQGYGGANVLT
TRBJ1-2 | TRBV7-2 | ASSLAGGGDNYGYT
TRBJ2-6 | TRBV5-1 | ASSLVGGQRANVLT
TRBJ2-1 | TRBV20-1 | SARGRDRSSYNEQF
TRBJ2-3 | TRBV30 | AWTVWGDTDTQY
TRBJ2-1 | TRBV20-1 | SANSGGGYNEQF
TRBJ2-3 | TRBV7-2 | ASSLAPMGGRAADTQY
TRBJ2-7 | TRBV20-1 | SASNSLAGGGEYEQY
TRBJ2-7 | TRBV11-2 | ASSLFPASYEQY
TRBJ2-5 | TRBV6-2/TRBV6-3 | ASSRDRLRQETQY